The T cell receptor beta chain under discussion was sequenced for a study of blood T cell repertoires in COVID-19. For the study at large: COVID-19 samples collected from the United States, Italy and Spain covered acute and convalescent phases. T cells, B-cell-depleted T cells, or PBMCs supplied cDNA or gDNA.

Some clones are missing from TCRdb's copy, which holds only in-frame ones; the method was immunoSEQ multiplex PCR. The table records roughly 400,000 clones, more than 70% of them present only once. Seattle patients were enrolled while actively infected and followed longitudinally. Sample: peripheral blood. This receptor was taken from a woman in her sixties or seventies with COVID-19, enrolled during active disease.

The CDR3 spells CASSTPGTGFFGYTF. The CDR3 nucleotides are TGTGCCAGCAGCACCCCCGGGACAGGGTTTTTTGGCTACACCTTC. This chain connects TRBV21-1 to TRBJ1-2; the D call in the table, TRBD1, was not verified against the DNA. TRBV21-1 is given as a pseudogene. The CDR3 consists of 15 residues.